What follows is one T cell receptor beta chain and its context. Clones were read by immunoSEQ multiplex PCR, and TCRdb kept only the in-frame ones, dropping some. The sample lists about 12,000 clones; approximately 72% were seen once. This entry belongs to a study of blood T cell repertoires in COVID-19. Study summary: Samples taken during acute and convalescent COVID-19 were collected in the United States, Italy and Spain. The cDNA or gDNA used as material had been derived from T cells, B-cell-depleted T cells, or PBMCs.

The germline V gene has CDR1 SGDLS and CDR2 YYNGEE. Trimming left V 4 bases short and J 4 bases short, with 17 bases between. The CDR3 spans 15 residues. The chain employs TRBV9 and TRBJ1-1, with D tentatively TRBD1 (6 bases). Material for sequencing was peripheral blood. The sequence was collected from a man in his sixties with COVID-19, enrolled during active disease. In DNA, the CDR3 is TGTGCCAGCAGCCCCCGAGAGGGGGGGGGCACTGAAGCTTTCTTT. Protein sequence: CASSPREGGGTEAFF.